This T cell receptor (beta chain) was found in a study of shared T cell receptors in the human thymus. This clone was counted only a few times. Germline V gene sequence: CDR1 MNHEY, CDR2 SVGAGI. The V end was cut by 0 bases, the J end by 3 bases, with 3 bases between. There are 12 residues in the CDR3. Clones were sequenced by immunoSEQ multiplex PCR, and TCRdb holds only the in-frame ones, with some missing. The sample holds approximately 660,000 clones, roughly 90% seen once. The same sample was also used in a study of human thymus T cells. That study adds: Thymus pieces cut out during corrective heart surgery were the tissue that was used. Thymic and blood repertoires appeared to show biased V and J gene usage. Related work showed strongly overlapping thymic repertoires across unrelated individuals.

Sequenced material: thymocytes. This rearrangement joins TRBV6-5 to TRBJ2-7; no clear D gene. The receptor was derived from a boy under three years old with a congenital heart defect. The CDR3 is CASSYSRYEQYF. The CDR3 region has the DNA TGTGCCAGCAGTTACTCTCGCTACGAGCAGTACTTC.